The entry that follows covers one TCR beta chain sequence. Its antigen is not identified. RNA extraction was followed by reverse transcription into cDNA, which acted as the sequencing template. Using immunoSEQ multiplex PCR, the repertoire was profiled, and TCRdb retains in-frame clones only, with some absent. The profile shows about 110,000 clones, around 55% of them singletons. This entry comes from a study of CD8+ T cells in alopecia areata. Using a FACSAria, the CD4+ and CD8+ T cells were sorted from the PBMCs. Points from the study as a whole: Clonality exceeded that of normal scalp in lesional scalp, most notably in alopecia totalis/universalis. Scalp samples also yield sequences of resident alphabeta T cells from normal skin. Mouse data revealed clearer TCR sharing than patient data did, a gap possibly tied to HLA.

Germline V gene data show CDR1 as SGHAT and CDR2 as FQNNGV. The CDR3 has 15 residues. The junction had 8 bases not matched to a gene; V was cut back by 4 bases and J by 8 bases. The chain uses TRBV11-2 and TRBJ2-1; TRBD2 aligns across 10 bases. Sample: CD8+ T cells sorted from blood. The receptor was isolated from a human donor in good health. The CDR3 sequence: CASSSSGGALDEQFF. The CDR3 DNA reads TGTGCCAGCAGCTCCAGCGGGGGGGCCTTGGATGAGCAGTTCTTC.